This is a list of T cell receptor beta chains from one sample in a study of T cell responses to AZD1222 COVID-19 vaccine. Data came from immunoSEQ multiplex PCR; TCRdb stores just in-frame clones and leaves some out. The data show around 99,000 clones, over 75% seen once. The sequencing here drew on peripheral blood, taken on day 0 of MenACWY control vaccination. These receptors all stem from an adult in good health. The CDR3 runs from the conserved cysteine through the conserved F or W. D genes are given only for firm matches. Rows give clone size only sometimes, using once, few, many, or a class for an expanded clone.

>TRBJ2-3|NA|NA|TRBV27
TGTGCCAGCAGTTTCTATGATACGCAGTATTTT
CASSFYDTQYF
>TRBJ1-1|NA|once|TRBV4-2
TGTGCCAGCAGCCAAGAGGGAACGGCCTATGAAGCTTTCTTT
CASSQEGTAYEAFF
>TRBJ2-1|TRBD2|NA|TRBV9
TGTGCCAGCAGCGTAGTGGATAGCGGGAGTAACGTAAGGTACAATGAGCAGTTCTTC
CASSVVDSGSNVRYNEQFF
>TRBJ1-1|NA|NA|TRBV19
TGTGCCAGTAGTATAGATACGTTTAACACTGAAGCTTTCTTT
CASSIDTFNTEAFF
>TRBJ1-6|NA|few|TRBV30
TGTGCCTGGCACCGACCCCCGAGGCGATCACCCCTCCACTTT
CAWHRPPRRSPLHF
>TRBJ2-2|TRBD1|NA|TRBV19
TGTGCCAGTAGTTGGGACAGGGATCGGGCCGGGGAGCTGTTTTTT
CASSWDRDRAGELFF
>TRBJ1-2|NA|NA|TRBV30
TGTGCCTGGAGTGTAATCCGTAACTATGGCTACACCTTC
CAWSVIRNYGYTF
>TRBJ2-5|NA|NA|TRBV7-2
TGTGCCAGCAGCTTAGCGACGAGCTACCAAGAGACCCAGTACTTC
CASSLATSYQETQYF
>TRBJ1-1|TRBD1|NA|TRBV29-1
TGCAGCGTTCACCGAGCCGACAGGGGGAAAGGCACTGAAGCTTTCTTT
CSVHRADRGKGTEAFF
>TRBJ1-5|NA|NA|TRBV3-1/TRBV3-2
TGTGCCAGCAGCCAAAGAAGCCAGGGAGAGCCCCAGCATTTT
CASSQRSQGEPQHF
>TRBJ1-2|TRBD1|NA|TRBV19
TGTGCCAGTAGTATATTCGGACAGGCCCCAGGGAATGGCTACACCTTC
CASSIFGQAPGNGYTF
>TRBJ2-2|TRBD2|NA|TRBV11-3
TGTGCCAGCAGCTCTGGACTAGCTAACACCGGGGAGCTGTTTTTT
CASSSGLANTGELFF
>TRBJ2-1|TRBD2|NA|TRBV20-1
TGCAGTGCTAGTGCGGGGGGGGTTGAGCAGTTCTTC
CSASAGGVEQFF
>TRBJ2-3|TRBD1|NA|TRBV5-1
TGCGCCAGCAGCTTGGGACAGGGGAGCACAGATACGCAGTATTTT
CASSLGQGSTDTQYF
>TRBJ2-7|NA|once|TRBV18
TGTGCCGGAGGGACAGACCCCTACGAGCAGTACTTC
CAGGTDPYEQYF
>TRBJ2-1|TRBD2|NA|TRBV11-3
TGTGCCAGCTCTAGCGGGCGGGGGATTTACAATGAGCAGTTCTTC
CASSSGRGIYNEQFF
>TRBJ1-2|NA|NA|TRBV27
TGTGCCAGCAGTTTATCATCGACAGCCTACTATGGCTACACCTTC
CASSLSSTAYYGYTF
>TRBJ2-7|TRBD2|NA|TRBV9
TGTGCCAGCTCCCAACTAGCGGTGGGGGAGCAGTACTTC
CASSQLAVGEQYF
>TRBJ2-1|NA|NA|TRBV7-3
TGTGCCAGCAGCTTAAACGCCGGACGGGGAGTCAAATCCGGTGAGCAGTTCTTC
CASSLNAGRGVKSGEQFF
>TRBJ2-1|NA|NA|TRBV28
TGTGCCATCACGGGGGACTTCTACAATGAGCAGTTCTTC
CAITGDFYNEQFF
>TRBJ2-2|NA|NA|TRBV7-8
TGTGCCAGCAGCTCCCAGGGACATTCCACCGGGGAGCTGTTTTTT
CASSSQGHSTGELFF
>TRBJ1-1|TRBD1|NA|TRBV5-4
TGTGCCAGCAGACGGACAGGGTCGGGTACTGAAGCTTTCTTT
CASRRTGSGTEAFF
>TRBJ1-1|NA|NA|TRBV10-3
TGTGCCACCTCCAAGGTTGAGACTGAAGCTTTCTTT
CATSKVETEAFF
>TRBJ1-2|NA|NA|TRBV28
TGTGCCAGCAGTTTGGGGGGGTACGACTATGGCTACACCTTC
CASSLGGYDYGYTF
>TRBJ1-2|NA|once|TRBV19
TGTGCCAGTAGCATACCTCCGGGGGGCTACACCTTC
CASSIPPGGYTF
>TRBJ1-4|NA|NA|TRBV14
TGTGCCAGCAGCCTGCGAGGAAAACTGTTTTTT
CASSLRGKLFF
>TRBJ1-1|NA|NA|TRBV19
TGTGCCAGTAGTATCCGGCCTGGAGCAATTGGCACTGAAGCTTTCTTT
CASSIRPGAIGTEAFF
>TRBJ1-1|NA|NA|TRBV5-4
TGTGCCAGCAGCTTGGGGTTTGACGGCACTGAAGCTTTCTTT
CASSLGFDGTEAFF
>TRBJ1-5|TRBD1|once|TRBV5-1
TGCGCCAGCAGCTTAGAGACAGGGAATCAGCCCCAGCATTTT
CASSLETGNQPQHF
>TRBJ1-3|NA|once|TRBV28
TGTGCCAGCAGGGACCAACTTGGAAGTATCTCTGGAAACACCATATATTTT
CASRDQLGSISGNTIYF
>TRBJ1-6|NA|once|TRBV11-2
TGTGCCAGCAGCGAACAGGGTGGGGGCCGGGGTTCACCCCTCCACTTT
CASSEQGGGRGSPLHF
>TRBJ1-6|NA|NA|TRBV6-5
TGTGCCAGCAGTTATTCTAATAATTCACCCCTCCACTTT
CASSYSNNSPLHF
>TRBJ2-7|TRBD2|NA|TRBV5-6
TGTGCCAGCAGCTTGTCGCCGGGACTAGCGGCCATCTACGAGCAGTACTTC
CASSLSPGLAAIYEQYF
>TRBJ2-4|TRBD2|NA|TRBV5-1
TGCGCCAGCAGCCCCGGGGGGGGCGGTTTAGTGAACATTCAGTACTTC
CASSPGGGGLVNIQYF
>TRBJ1-2|NA|NA|TRBV6-1
TGTGCCAGCAGTGAAGGGAGGTACGATGGCTACACCTTC
CASSEGRYDGYTF
>TRBJ1-1|NA|NA|TRBV6-2/TRBV6-3
TGTGCCAGCAGTTACGTTGGAAGCACTGAAGCTTTCTTT
CASSYVGSTEAFF
>TRBJ2-7|TRBD2|NA|TRBV28
TGTGCCAGCATTAGGGCGGGGGGGAAGCAGTACTTC
CASIRAGGKQYF
>TRBJ2-7|NA|NA|TRBV19
TGTGCCAGTAGTCGCTGGGACACCACCTACGAGCAGTACTTC
CASSRWDTTYEQYF
>TRBJ2-2|NA|NA|TRBV5-4
TGTGCCAGCAGCTTGGGAGGTCGTCGTAACACCGGGGAGCTGTTTTTT
CASSLGGRRNTGELFF
>TRBJ1-4|NA|few|TRBV2
TGTGCCAGCAGTGCTGCGGACGGTGCAACTAATGAAAAACTGTTTTTT
CASSAADGATNEKLFF
>TRBJ2-7|NA|NA|TRBV9
TGTGCCAGCAGCGCGTTGGGCTCGGCCGGCGAGCAGTACTTC
CASSALGSAGEQYF
>TRBJ2-1|TRBD2|NA|TRBV28
TGTGCCAGCAGTTATCTAACTAGCGGGAGGGCCATGGATGAGCAGTTCTTC
CASSYLTSGRAMDEQFF
>TRBJ2-7|TRBD2|NA|TRBV29-1
TGCGCCGTTTCAGGGGGCGAGGGGCTAGCGGGAGGGCCACGGGAGCAGTACTTC
CAVSGGEGLAGGPREQYF
>TRBJ2-7|TRBD2|NA|TRBV7-2
TGTGCCAGCAGCTTATCTAGCGGGATTTCCTACGAGCAGTACTTC
CASSLSSGISYEQYF
>TRBJ1-2|NA|NA|TRBV28
TGTGCCAGCAGCTCTTATCCGTCCTATGGCTACACCTTC
CASSSYPSYGYTF
>TRBJ2-2|TRBD1|medium-sized|TRBV12-3/TRBV12-4
TGTGCCACCAGGACAGGAGGACCCGGGGAGCTGTTTTTT
CATRTGGPGELFF
>TRBJ1-3|NA|NA|TRBV5-1
TGCGCCAGCAGCTTGGCGGGAGGGGCGAATGGAAACACCATATATTTT
CASSLAGGANGNTIYF
>TRBJ2-2|TRBD1|NA|TRBV7-2
TGTGCCAGCAGCTTAGTGGGACAGGGGTTCACCGGGGAGCTGTTTTTT
CASSLVGQGFTGELFF
>TRBJ2-5|TRBD2|NA|TRBV9
TGTGCCAGCAGCGTAGGTCCTCCTAGCGGGCACCAAGAGACCCAGTACTTC
CASSVGPPSGHQETQYF
>TRBJ2-3|TRBD1|NA|TRBV2
TGTGCCAGCAGTGTGACAGGGGTGGGCACAGATACGCAGTATTTT
CASSVTGVGTDTQYF
>TRBJ1-1|TRBD1|NA|TRBV5-4
TGTGCCAGCAGCCGACAGGGGTCGGGCACTGAAGCTTTCTTT
CASSRQGSGTEAFF
>TRBJ2-7|NA|NA|TRBV10-3
TGTGCCCCCGCCGGGCGGGACACAGACAAGGCGAGCTCCTACGAGCAGTACTTC
CAPAGRDTDKASSYEQYF
>TRBJ2-7|NA|NA|TRBV28
TGTGCCAGCACTGGGACGGAGGGATCCTACGAGCAGTACTTC
CASTGTEGSYEQYF